Each of the 10 T cell receptor beta chains below was sequenced from the same sample in a study of blood T cells in healthy people across ages. The use of a sample-barcoded 5' primer and a J-beta primer mix characterized a second PCR of roughly 6 to 11 cycles. TCRdb ran MiXCR on the 5' RACE reads and lists one entry per CDR3 protein. The data show roughly 1.7 million distinct CDR3 sequences, about 31% seen once. Specimen: blood. The receptors were sampled from a woman in her twenties or thirties in good health.

J is TRBJ2-1 and V is TRBV5-1; the D gene could be TRBD1 or TRBD2 (5 bases each). The germline CDR1 and CDR2 sequences are SGHRS and YFSETQ. Trimming removed 0 bases from V and 9 bases from J, with 16 bases in between. The CDR3 is 15 residues long. CDR3 sequence (DNA): TGCGCCAGCAGCTTGGGGTCTAGCCAGAGGGGTGAGCAGTTCTTC. The encoded protein is CASSLGSSQRGEQFF.

This clonotype has a count of ten or more. The J gene is TRBJ2-1, the V gene TRBV21-1; TRBD1, the D gene given by the table, was not confirmed from the DNA. TRBV21-1 is marked as a pseudogene. The CDR3 is 18 amino acids. CDR3 amino acids: CASSKVRLSPAPYNEQFF. CDR3 coding DNA: TGTGCCAGCAGCAAAGTCAGACTTTCCCCTGCTCCTTACAATGAGCAGTTCTTC.

In this sample, this clonotype turned up many times. The V and J genes are TRBV29-1 and TRBJ2-7; D tentatively fits TRBD1 or TRBD2 (5 bases each). The length of the CDR3 is 13 residues. With 6 bases removed from V and 1 base from J, the gap between germline ends came to 13 bases. The germline V gene encodes CDR1 SQVTM and CDR2 ANQGSEA. This CDR3 is CSVGWDRSYEQYF. The CDR3 DNA follows: TGCAGCGTGGGGTGGGACCGATCCTACGAGCAGTACTTC.

Worth noting for this clonotype: The junction departs from germline at one end; a sequencing error may be responsible. The chain has TRBV3-1 and TRBJ2-5; 11 bases fit TRBD2. The CDR3 spans 17 residues. CDR1 is LGHDT and CDR2 is YNNKEL in the germline V gene (reference sequence). The DNA for the CDR3 is TGTACCAGCAGCTACCAATTGGGGGTAGCGGGGGGGGAGACCCAGTACTTC. This translates into CTSSYQLGVAGGETQYF.

At least ten counts were recorded for this clonotype. V and J are TRBV27 and TRBJ2-5; 7 bases map to TRBD1. The ends lost 5 bases at V and 6 bases at J; junction bases unmatched: 12. Germline V CDR1 and CDR2: MNHEY, SMNVEV (reference sequence). CDR3 length: 15 amino acids. This CDR3 reads CASSPETGPAKTQYF. The CDR3 nucleotides are TGTGCCAGCAGTCCGGAGACAGGGCCCGCGAAGACCCAGTACTTC.

There are a few counts of this clonotype. The rearrangement uses TRBV28 and TRBJ2-1; D perhaps matches TRBD2 (5 bases). Trimming removed 8 bases at V and 3 bases at J, with 11 bases between. The CDR3 totals 13 residues. Looked up from germline, CDR1 is MDHEN and CDR2 is SYDVKM. The CDR3 DNA is TGTGCCAGCGTCGAGCGGAACTACAATGAGCAGTTCTTC. Protein product: CASVERNYNEQFF.

In its sample, this clonotype was seen a few times. The chain employs TRBV10-3 and TRBJ1-2, with a possible D match to TRBD1 (6 bases). V lost 8 bases and J 4 bases, leaving 14 bases between the germline ends. Germline-derived CDR1 and CDR2 are ENHRY and SYGVKD. The CDR3 consists of 13 residues. CDR3 residues: CAIGEQGGYGYTF. The CDR3, as DNA: TGTGCCATCGGGGAACAGGGTGGCTATGGCTACACCTTC.

This clonotype was picked up a small number of times. This chain joins TRBV7-9 and TRBJ2-4, with D uncertain. V was trimmed by 0 bases and J by 3 bases, leaving 9 bases between them. Per germline, CDR1 SEHNR and CDR2 FQNEAQ (reference sequence). This CDR3 contains 15 residues. The CDR3 DNA sequence: TGTGCCAGCAGCTTAGCGAAAGGGCTCAAAAACATTCAGTACTTC. This gives the protein CASSLAKGLKNIQYF.

This clonotype was counted only a few times. V gene TRBV27 combines with J gene TRBJ2-5; 7 nucleotides agree with TRBD1. V shed 4 bases and J 2 bases; nucleotides not matched to a gene: 10. This CDR3 has 16 amino acids. Germline V gives CDR1 MNHEY, CDR2 SMNVEV (reference sequence). The CDR3: CASSSTSRDRQETQYF. CDR3 nucleotides: TGTGCCAGCAGTTCCACCTCCCGGGACAGACAAGAGACCCAGTACTTC.

Only one count was recorded for this clonotype. This chain uses TRBV5-1 with TRBJ2-2; 7 nucleotides align to TRBD1. Germline lookup yields CDR1 SGHRS and CDR2 YFSETQ. This CDR3 region has 17 residues. V lost 4 bases to trimming and J lost 1 base; unmatched junction nucleotides: 10. The CDR3 here is CASSIGNTGENTGELFF. For the CDR3, the DNA is TGCGCCAGCAGCATTGGGAACACAGGGGAGAACACCGGGGAGCTGTTTTTT.